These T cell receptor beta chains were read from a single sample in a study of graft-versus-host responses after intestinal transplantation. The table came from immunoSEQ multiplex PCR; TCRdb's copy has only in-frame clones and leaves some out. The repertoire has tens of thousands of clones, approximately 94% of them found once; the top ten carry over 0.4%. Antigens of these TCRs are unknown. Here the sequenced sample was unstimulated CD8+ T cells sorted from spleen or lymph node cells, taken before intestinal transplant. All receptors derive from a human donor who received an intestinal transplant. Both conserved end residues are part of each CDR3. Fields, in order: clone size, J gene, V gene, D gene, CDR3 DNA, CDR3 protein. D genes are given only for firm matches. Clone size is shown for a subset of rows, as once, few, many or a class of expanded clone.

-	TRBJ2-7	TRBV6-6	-	TGTGCCAGCAGTCCGGGAATTCGGCCTCTCTACGAGCAGTACTTC	CASSPGIRPLYEQYF
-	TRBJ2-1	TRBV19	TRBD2	TGTGCCAGTAGTATAGAGGGACGGGGACTATTTATATTCTTC	CASSIEGRGLFIFF
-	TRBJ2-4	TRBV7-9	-	TGTGCCAGCAGCGAGATAAAACTAGCCAAAAACATTCAGTACTTC	CASSEIKLAKNIQYF
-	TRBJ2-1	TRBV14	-	TGTGCCAGCAGCTCTCGAGCGGGGACAAGCTACAATGAGCAGTTCTTC	CASSSRAGTSYNEQFF
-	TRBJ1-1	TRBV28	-	TGTGCCAGCAGTTACCCACTCCGAACTATGCGGACTGAAGCTTTCTTT	CASSYPLRTMRTEAFF
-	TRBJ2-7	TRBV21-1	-	TGTGCCAGCAGCAAAGCGGGTGGGAGGGTGCGGGAGCAGTACTTC	CASSKAGGRVREQYF
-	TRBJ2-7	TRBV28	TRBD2	TGTGCCAGCAGTACCAGGACTAGCGGGAGTTACGAGCAGTACTTC	CASSTRTSGSYEQYF
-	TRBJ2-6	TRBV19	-	TGTGCCCGTAGTATTTGGGTCGCCACTGGGGCCAACGTCCTGACTTTC	CARSIWVATGANVLTF
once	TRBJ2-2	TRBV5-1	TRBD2	TGCGCCAGCAGCTTGGTGGGACTAGCGGGAGCCGGGGAGCTGTTTTTT	CASSLVGLAGAGELFF
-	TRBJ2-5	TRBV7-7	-	TGTGCCAGCAGCTTAAATTCGGGGGAGACCCAGTACTTC	CASSLNSGETQYF
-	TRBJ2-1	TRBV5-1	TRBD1	TGCGCCAGCAGCTTGTCCGCAGGGGGCGCCTACAATGAGCAGTTCTTC	CASSLSAGGAYNEQFF
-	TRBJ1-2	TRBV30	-	TGTGCCTGGAGTATTGAGTATGGCTACACCTTC	CAWSIEYGYTF
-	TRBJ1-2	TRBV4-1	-	TGCGCCAGCAGCCAAGATACTAGGGGCTACACCTTC	CASSQDTRGYTF
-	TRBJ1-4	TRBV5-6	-	TGTGCCAGCAGCTGGGGATCAACTAATGAAAAACTGTTTTTT	CASSWGSTNEKLFF
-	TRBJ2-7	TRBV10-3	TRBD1	TGTGCCATCAGTGATGGACAGGGTTTGAGGTGGCACGAGCAGTACTTC	CAISDGQGLRWHEQYF
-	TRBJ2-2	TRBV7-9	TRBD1	TGTGCCAGCATTACGGGACAGGTCCTCACCGGGGAGCTGTTTTTT	CASITGQVLTGELFF